This TCR beta chain emerged from a study of T cell responses to AZD1222 COVID-19 vaccine. This CDR3 spans 16 amino acids. The germline gives CDR1 SGHAT, CDR2 FQNNGV. V lost 5 bases and J lost 3, with 17 bases in between. Measured with immunoSEQ multiplex PCR; TCRdb has only the in-frame clones, and not every one. The data show tens of thousands of clones, more than 75% seen once. This specimen was peripheral blood, taken on day 0 of AZD1222 vaccination. This TCR was recovered from an adult in good health. This chain uses TRBV11-2 with TRBJ1-3; TRBD1 is a possible D gene (5 bases). CDR3 sequence reads: CASSPELDILGNTIYF. The DNA for the CDR3 is TGTGCCAGCAGCCCCGAGCTGGACATACTTGGAAACACCATATATTTT.